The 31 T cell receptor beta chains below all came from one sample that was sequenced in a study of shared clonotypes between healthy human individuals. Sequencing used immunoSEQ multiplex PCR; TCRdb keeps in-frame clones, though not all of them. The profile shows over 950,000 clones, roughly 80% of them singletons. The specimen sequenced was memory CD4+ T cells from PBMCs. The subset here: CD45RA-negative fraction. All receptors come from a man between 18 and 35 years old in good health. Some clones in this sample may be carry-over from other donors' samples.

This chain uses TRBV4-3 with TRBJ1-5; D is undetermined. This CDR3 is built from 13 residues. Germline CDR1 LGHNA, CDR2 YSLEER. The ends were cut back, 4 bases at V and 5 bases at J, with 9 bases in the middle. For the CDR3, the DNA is TGCGCCAGCAGCCTGGTTAGGGATCAGCCCCAGCATTTT. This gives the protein CASSLVRDQPQHF.

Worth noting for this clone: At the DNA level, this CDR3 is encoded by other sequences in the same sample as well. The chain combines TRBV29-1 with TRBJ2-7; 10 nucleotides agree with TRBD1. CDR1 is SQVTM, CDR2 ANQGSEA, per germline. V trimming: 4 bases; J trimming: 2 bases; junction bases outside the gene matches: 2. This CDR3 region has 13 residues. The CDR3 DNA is TGCAGCGTTGTAGGACAGGGGGCCTACGAGCAGTACTTC. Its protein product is CSVVGQGAYEQYF.

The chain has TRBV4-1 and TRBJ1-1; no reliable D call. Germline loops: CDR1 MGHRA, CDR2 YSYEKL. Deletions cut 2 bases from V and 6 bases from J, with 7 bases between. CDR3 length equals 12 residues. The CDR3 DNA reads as TGCGCCAGCAGCCAATCGTTTGCTGAAGCTTTCTTT. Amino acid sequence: CASSQSFAEAFF.

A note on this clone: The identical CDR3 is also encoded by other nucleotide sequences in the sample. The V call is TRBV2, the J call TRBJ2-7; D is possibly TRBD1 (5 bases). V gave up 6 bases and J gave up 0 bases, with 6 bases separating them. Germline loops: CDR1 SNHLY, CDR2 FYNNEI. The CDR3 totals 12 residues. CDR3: CASRTDSYEQYF. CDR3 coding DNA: TGTGCCAGCAGGACAGACTCCTACGAGCAGTACTTC.

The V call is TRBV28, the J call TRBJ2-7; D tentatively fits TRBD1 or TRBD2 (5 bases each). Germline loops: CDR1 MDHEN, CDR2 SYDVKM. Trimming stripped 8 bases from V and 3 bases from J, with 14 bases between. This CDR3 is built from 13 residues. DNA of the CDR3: TGTGCCAGCGAATGGGGGACCAACTACGAGCAGTACTTC. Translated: CASEWGTNYEQYF.

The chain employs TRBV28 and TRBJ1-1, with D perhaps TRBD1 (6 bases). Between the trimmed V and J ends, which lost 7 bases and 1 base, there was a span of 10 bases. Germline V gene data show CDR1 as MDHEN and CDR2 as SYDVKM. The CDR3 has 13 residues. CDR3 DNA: TGTGCCAGCACCAGACAGGAGAACACTGAAGCTTTCTTT. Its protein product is CASTRQENTEAFF.

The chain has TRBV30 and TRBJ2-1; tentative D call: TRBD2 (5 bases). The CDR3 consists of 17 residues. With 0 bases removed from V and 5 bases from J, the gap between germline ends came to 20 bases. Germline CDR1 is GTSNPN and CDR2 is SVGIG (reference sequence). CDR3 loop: CAWSVQAGLPPNNEQFF. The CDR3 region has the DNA TGTGCCTGGAGTGTTCAGGCGGGTTTACCTCCTAACAATGAGCAGTTCTTC. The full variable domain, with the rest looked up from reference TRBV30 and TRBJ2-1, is SQTIHQWPATLVQPVGSPLSLECTVEGTSNPNLYWYRQAAGRGLQLLFYSVGIGQISSEVPQNLSASRPQDRQFILSSKKLLLSDSGFYLCAWSVQAGLPPNNEQFFGPGTRLTVL.

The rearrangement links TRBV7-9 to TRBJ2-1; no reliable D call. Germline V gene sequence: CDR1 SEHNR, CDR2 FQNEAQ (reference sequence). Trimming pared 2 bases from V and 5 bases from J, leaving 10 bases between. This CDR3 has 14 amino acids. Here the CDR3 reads CASSLYGEDNEQFF. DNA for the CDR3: TGTGCCAGCAGCTTATACGGAGAAGACAATGAGCAGTTCTTC.

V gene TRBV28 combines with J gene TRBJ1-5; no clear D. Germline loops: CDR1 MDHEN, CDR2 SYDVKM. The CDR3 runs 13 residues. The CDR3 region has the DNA TGTGCTACCAAAGCGGGAGGGTGGCAGCCCCAGCATTTT. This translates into CATKAGGWQPQHF.

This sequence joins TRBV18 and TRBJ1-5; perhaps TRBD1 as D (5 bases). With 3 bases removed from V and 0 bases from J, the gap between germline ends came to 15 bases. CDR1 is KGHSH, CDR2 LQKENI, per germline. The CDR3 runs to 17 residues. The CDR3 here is CASSPSVPTASNQPQHF. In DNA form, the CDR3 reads TGTGCCAGCTCACCTTCGGTCCCGACAGCTAGCAATCAGCCCCAGCATTTT. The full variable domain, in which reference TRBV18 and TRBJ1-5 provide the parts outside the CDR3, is NAGVMQNPRHLVRRRGQEARLRCSPMKGHSHVYWYRQLPEEGLKFMVYLQKENIIDESGMPKERFSAEFPKEGPSILRIQQVVRGDSAAYFCASSPSVPTASNQPQHFGDGTRLSIL.

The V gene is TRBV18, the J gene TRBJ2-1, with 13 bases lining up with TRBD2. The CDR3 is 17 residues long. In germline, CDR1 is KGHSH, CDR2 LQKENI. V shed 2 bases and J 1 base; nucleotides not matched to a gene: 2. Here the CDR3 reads CASSPWTSGSSYNEQFF. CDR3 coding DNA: TGTGCCAGCTCACCATGGACTAGCGGGAGTTCCTACAATGAGCAGTTCTTC.

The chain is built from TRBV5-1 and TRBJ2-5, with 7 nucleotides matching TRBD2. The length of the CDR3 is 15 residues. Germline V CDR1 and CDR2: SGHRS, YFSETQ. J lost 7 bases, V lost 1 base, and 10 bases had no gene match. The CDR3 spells CASSLSGGREGTQYF. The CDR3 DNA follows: TGCGCCAGCAGCTTGAGTGGCGGGAGAGAGGGGACCCAGTACTTC. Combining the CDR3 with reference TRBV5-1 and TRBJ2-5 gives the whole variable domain KAGVTQTPRYLIKTRGQQVTLSCSPISGHRSVSWYQQTPGQGLQFLFEYFSETQRNKGNFPGRFSGRQFSNSRSEMNVSTLELGDSALYLCASSLSGGREGTQYFGPGTRLLVL.

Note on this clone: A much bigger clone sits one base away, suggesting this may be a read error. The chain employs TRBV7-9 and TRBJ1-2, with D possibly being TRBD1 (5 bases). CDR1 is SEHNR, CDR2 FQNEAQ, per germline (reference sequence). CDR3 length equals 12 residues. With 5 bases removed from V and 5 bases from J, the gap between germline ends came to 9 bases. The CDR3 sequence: CASSRQSYGYTF. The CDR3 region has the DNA TGTGCCAGCAGCCGACAGAGTTATGGCTACACCTTC.

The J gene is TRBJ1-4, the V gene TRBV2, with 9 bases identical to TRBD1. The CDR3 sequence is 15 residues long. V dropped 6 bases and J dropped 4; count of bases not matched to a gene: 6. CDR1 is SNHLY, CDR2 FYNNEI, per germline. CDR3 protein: CASRMDRGGNEKLFF. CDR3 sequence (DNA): TGTGCCAGCAGGATGGACAGGGGCGGTAATGAAAAACTGTTTTTT. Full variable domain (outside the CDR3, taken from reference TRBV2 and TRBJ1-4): EPEVTQTPSHQVTQMGQEVILRCVPISNHLYFYWYRQILGQKVEFLVSFYNNEISEKSEIFDDQFSVERPDGSNFTLKIRSTKLEDSAMYFCASRMDRGGNEKLFFGSGTQLSVL.

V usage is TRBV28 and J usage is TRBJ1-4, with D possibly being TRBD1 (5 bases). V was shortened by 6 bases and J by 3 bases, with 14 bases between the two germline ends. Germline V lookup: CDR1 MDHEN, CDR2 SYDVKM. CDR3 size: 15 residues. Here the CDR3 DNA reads TGTGCCAGCAGGCCGCAGGGAATACCTAATGAAAAACTGTTTTTT. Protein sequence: CASRPQGIPNEKLFF.

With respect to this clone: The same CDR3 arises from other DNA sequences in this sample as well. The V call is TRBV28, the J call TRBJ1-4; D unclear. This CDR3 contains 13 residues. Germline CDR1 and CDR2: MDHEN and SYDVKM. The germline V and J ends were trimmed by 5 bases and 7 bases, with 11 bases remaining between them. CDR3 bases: TGTGCCAGCAGTCCACCCCCTTTTGAAAAACTGTTTTTT. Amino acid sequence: CASSPPPFEKLFF.

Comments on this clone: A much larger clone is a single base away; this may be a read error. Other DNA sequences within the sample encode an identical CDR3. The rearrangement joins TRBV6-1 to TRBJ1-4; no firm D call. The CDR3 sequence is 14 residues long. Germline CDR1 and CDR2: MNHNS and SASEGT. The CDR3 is CASSDYYLGEKLFF. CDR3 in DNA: TGTGCTAGCAGTGATTACTATTTGGGAGAAAAACTGTTTTTT.

The CDR3 sequence: CASGTSGRLEQYF. For the CDR3, the DNA is TGTGCCAGCGGCACTAGCGGGAGATTAGAGCAGTACTTC. J is TRBJ2-7 and V is TRBV2; 11 bases fit TRBD2. V trimming: 8 bases; J trimming: 7 bases; junction bases outside the gene matches: 7. CDR1 is SNHLY, CDR2 FYNNEI, per germline. CDR3 length equals 13 residues.

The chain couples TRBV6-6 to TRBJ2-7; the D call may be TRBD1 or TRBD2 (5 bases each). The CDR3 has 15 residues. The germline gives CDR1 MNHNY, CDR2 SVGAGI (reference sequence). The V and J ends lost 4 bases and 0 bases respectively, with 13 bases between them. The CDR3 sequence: CASSLPGTRSYEQYF. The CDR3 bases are TGTGCCAGCAGTTTACCGGGGACGCGCTCCTACGAGCAGTACTTC.

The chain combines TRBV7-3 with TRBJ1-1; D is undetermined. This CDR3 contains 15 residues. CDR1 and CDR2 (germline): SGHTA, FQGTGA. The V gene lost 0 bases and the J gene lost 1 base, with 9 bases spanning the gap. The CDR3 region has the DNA TGTGCCAGCAGCTTAACGAGGGAAGGGAACACTGAAGCTTTCTTT. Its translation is CASSLTREGNTEAFF.

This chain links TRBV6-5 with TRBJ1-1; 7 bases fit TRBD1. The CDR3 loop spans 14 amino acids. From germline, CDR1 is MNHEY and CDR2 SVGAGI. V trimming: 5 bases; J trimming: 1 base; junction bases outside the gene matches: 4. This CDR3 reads CASSTGVRNTEAFF. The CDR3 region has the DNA TGTGCCAGCAGTACAGGGGTAAGGAACACTGAAGCTTTCTTT.

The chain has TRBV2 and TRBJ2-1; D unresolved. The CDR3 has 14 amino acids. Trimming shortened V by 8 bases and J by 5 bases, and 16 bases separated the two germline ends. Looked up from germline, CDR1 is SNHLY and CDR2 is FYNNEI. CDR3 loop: CASRRAASDNEQFF. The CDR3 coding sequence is TGTGCCAGCCGCCGAGCCGCTTCTGACAATGAGCAGTTCTTC. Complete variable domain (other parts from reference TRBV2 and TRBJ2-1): EPEVTQTPSHQVTQMGQEVILRCVPISNHLYFYWYRQILGQKVEFLVSFYNNEISEKSEIFDDQFSVERPDGSNFTLKIRSTKLEDSAMYFCASRRAASDNEQFFGPGTRLTVL.

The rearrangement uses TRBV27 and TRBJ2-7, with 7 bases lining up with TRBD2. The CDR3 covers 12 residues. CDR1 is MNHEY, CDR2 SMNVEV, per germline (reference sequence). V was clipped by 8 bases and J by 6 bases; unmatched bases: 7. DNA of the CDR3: TGTGCCAGCGCAGTCCCGGGGGGCGAGCAGTACTTC. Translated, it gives CASAVPGGEQYF.

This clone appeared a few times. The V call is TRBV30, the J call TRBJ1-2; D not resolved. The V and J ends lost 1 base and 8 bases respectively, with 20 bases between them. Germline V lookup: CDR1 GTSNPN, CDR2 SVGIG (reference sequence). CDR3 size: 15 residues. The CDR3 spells CAWSETSGGVEGYTF. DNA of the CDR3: TGTGCCTGGAGTGAGACATCGGGCGGTGTAGAGGGCTACACCTTC.

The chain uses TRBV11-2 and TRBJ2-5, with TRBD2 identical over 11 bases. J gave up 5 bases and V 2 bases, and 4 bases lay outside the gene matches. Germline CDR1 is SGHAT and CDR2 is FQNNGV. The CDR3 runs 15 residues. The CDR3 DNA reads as TGTGCCAGCAGCTTAACTAGCGGGGGAGGGGAGACCCAGTACTTC. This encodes CASSLTSGGGETQYF. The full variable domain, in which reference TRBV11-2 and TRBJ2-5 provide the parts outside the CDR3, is EAGVAQSPRYKIIEKRQSVAFWCNPISGHATLYWYQQILGQGPKLLIQFQNNGVVDDSQLPKDRFSAERLKGVDSTLKIQPAKLEDSAVYLCASSLTSGGGETQYFGPGTRLLVL.

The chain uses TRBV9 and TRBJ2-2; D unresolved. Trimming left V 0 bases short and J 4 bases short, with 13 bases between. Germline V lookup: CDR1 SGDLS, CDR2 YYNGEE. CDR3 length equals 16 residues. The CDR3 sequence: CASSVGENWATGELFF. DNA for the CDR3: TGTGCCAGCAGCGTAGGGGAAAATTGGGCCACCGGGGAGCTGTTTTTT.

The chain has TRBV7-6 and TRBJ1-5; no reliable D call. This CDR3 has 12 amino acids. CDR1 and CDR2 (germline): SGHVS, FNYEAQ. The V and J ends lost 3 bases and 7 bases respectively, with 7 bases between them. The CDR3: CASSFVGQPQHF. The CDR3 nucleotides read TGTGCCAGCAGCTTCGTGGGACAGCCCCAGCATTTT.

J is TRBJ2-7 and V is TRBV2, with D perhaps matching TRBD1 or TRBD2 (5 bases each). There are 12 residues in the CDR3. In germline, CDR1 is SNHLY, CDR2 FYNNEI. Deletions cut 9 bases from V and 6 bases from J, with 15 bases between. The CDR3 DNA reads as TGTGCCAGGGAGGAAGGGGTTGGCGAGCAGTACTTC. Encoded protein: CAREEGVGEQYF.

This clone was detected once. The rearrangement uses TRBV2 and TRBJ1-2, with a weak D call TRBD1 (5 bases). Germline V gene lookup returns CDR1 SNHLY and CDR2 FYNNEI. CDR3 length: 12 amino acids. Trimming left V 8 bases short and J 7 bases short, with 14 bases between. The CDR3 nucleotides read TGTGCCAGCCACTCAGGGTCTGGTGGCTACACCTTC. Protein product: CASHSGSGGYTF.

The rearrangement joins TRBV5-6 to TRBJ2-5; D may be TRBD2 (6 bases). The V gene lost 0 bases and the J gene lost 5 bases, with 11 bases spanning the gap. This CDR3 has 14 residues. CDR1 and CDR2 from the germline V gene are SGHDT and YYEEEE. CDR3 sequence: CASSLESGRETQYF. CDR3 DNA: TGTGCCAGCAGCTTGGAGTCAGGGAGGGAGACCCAGTACTTC.

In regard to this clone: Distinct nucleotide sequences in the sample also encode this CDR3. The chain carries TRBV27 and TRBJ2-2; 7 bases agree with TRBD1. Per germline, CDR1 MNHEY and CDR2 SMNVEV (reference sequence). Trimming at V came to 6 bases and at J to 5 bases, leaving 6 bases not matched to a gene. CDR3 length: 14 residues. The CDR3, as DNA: TGTGCCAGCAGAAGAACAGGGGATACCGGGGAGCTGTTTTTT. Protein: CASRRTGDTGELFF.